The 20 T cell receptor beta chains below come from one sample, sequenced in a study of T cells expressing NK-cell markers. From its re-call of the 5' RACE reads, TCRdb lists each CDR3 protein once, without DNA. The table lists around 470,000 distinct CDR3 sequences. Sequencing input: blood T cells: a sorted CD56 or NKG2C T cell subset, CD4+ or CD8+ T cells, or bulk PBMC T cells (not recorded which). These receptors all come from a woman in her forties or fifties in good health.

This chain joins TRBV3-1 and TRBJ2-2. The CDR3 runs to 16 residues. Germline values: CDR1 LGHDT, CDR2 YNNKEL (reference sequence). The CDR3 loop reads CASSQYRIANTGELFF.

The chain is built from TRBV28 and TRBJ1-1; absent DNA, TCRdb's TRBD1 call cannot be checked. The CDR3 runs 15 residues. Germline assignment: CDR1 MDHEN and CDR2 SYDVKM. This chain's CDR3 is CASSPSTGRNTEAFF.

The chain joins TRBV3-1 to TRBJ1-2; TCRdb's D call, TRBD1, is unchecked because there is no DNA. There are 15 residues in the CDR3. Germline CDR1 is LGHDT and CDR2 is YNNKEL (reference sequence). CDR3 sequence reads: CASSLSGTGNYGYTF.

CDR3 amino acids: CASSLTPGQGVGGANVLTF. This chain connects TRBV12-3 or TRBV12-4 to TRBJ2-6; the D call of TRBD1 rests on TCRdb alone, since no DNA is present to check it. This CDR3 has 19 amino acids.

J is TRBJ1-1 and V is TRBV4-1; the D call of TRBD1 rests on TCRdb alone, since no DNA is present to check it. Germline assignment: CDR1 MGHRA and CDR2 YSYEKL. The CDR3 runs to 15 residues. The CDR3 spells CASSQIGGRRVQAFF.

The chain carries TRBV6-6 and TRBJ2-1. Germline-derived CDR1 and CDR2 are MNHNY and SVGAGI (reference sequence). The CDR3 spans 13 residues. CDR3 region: CASVRAVGNEQFF.

The CDR3 sequence is CASSIDAGDGELFF. The genes are TRBV7-3 and TRBJ2-2; TCRdb outputs TRBD1, but without DNA this stays unchecked. The CDR3 spans 14 residues. CDR1 is SGHTA and CDR2 is FQGTGA in the germline V gene.

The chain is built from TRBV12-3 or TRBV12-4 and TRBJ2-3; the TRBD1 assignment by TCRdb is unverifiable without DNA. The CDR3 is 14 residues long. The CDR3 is CASARGGSADTQYF.

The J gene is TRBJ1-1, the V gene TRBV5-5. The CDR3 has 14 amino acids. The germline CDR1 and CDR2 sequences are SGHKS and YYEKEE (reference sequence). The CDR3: CASSLGSPNTEAFF.

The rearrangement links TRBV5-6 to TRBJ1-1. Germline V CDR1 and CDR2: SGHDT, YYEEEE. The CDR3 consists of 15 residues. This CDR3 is CASSLVGEENTEAFF.

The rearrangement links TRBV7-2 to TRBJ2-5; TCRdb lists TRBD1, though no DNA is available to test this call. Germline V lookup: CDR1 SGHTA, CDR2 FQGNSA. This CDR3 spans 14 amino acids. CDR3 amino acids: CASSSSHREETQYF.

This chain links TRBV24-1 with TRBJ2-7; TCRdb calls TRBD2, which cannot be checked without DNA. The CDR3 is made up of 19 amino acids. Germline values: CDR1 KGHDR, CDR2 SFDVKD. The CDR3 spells CATTYGGLAGYLSSYEQYF.

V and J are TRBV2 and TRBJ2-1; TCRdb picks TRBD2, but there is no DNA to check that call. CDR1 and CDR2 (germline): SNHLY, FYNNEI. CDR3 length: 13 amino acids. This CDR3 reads CASSQDPLEGQFF.

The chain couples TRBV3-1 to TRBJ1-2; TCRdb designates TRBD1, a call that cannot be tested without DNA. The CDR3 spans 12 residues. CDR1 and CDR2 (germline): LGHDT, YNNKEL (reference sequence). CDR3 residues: CASKTGNYGYTF.

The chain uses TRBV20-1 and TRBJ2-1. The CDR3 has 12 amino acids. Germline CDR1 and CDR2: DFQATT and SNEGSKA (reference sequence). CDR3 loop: CSASDPLNEQFF.

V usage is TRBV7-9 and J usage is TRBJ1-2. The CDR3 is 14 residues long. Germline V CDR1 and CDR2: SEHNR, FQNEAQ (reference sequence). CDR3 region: CASRLSGRRYGYTF.

CDR3 loop: CASSSLGGRGGYTF. The chain recombines TRBV6-5 with TRBJ1-2; as DNA is missing, the TRBD1 call by TCRdb cannot be tested. The CDR3 is made up of 14 amino acids. Germline V CDR1 and CDR2: MNHEY, SVGAGI.

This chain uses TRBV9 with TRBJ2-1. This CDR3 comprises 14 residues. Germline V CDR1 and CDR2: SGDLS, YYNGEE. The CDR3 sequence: CASSAQLVGNEQFF.

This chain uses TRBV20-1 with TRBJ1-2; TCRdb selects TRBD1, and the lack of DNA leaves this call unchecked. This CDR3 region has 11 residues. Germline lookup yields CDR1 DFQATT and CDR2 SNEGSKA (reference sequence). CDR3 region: CSASTGTSYTF.

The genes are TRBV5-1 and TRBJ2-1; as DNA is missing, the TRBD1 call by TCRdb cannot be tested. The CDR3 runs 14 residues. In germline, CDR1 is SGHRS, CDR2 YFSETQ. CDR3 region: CASSLATQGVQQFF.